Below, 6 T cell receptor beta chains from the same sample are listed, as sequenced in a study of T cells in Graves' hyperthyroidism and ophthalmopathy. What was amplified from RNA transcripts were TCR beta CDR3 regions. The study used the HTBI primer set for a first-round RT-PCR of the TCR CDR3. One entry per CDR3 protein results from TCRdb running MiXCR on the multiplex PCR reads. The table records over 650,000 distinct CDR3 sequences, 40% to 55% of them present only once. Material for sequencing was peripheral blood or thyroid tissue (not recorded which). All receptors come from an adult man with Graves' disease, either hyperthyroidism or ophthalmopathy (not recorded which).

V gene TRBV9 combines with J gene TRBJ1-4; D might be TRBD1 (6 bases). CDR1 and CDR2 (germline): SGDLS, YYNGEE. Trimming shortened V by 3 bases and J by 7 bases, and 16 bases separated the two germline ends. The CDR3 runs 15 residues. The CDR3 DNA reads as TGTGCCAGCAGCGGAGAAACAGGGATGGGTGAAAAACTGTTTTTT. Amino acids: CASSGETGMGEKLFF.

On this clonotype itself: A read error may be the cause here, since a much bigger clone is one base away. This rearrangement joins TRBV10-3 to TRBJ1-5, with 7 bases fitting TRBD1. This CDR3 has 16 residues. Germline V gene sequence: CDR1 ENHRY, CDR2 SYGVKD. V shed 6 bases, J shed 2 bases, and the junction held 10 bases outside the gene matches. The CDR3 coding sequence is TGTGCCATCAGCCCCTACCCCACAGGGGGCAATCAGCCCCAGCATTTT. Its translation is CAISPYPTGGNQPQHF.

The chain joins TRBV15 to TRBJ2-5; TRBD2 matches at 9 bases. The J call may be in error: the DNA end matches TRBJ2-1 better. This CDR3 is built from 17 residues. Germline values: CDR1 LNHNV, CDR2 YYDKDF (reference sequence). The CDR3 spells CATSRDLAGGRSNEQFF. DNA for the CDR3: TGTGCCACCAGCAGAGATTTGGCGGGAGGGCGTTCAAATGAGCAGTTCTTC.

This chain joins TRBV19 and TRBJ1-4, with D uncertain. Trimming pared 0 bases from V and 7 bases from J, leaving 3 bases between. Germline loops: CDR1 LNHDA, CDR2 SQIVND (reference sequence). The CDR3 runs 12 residues. The CDR3 DNA follows: TGTGCCAGTAGTATAGACGGTGAAAAACTGTTTTTT. Amino acid sequence: CASSIDGEKLFF.

This chain uses TRBV7-9 with TRBJ1-2; TRBD1 matches 9 bases. Germline assignment: CDR1 SEHNR and CDR2 FQNEAQ (reference sequence). After removal of 5 bases from V and 7 bases from J, the junction contained 11 bases not matched to a gene. The CDR3 is 15 amino acids. The DNA of the CDR3 is TGTGCCAGCAGCCCAGCGGGCACAGGGGGCGTTGGCTACACCTTC. Translating it yields CASSPAGTGGVGYTF.

This clonotype has at least ten counts. This chain uses TRBV7-8 with TRBJ2-5; D ambiguous. V was pared by 5 bases and J by 5 bases, with 12 bases between. The CDR3 has 13 residues. From germline, CDR1 is SGHVS and CDR2 FQNEAQ. This CDR3 is CASSLPLPETQYF. CDR3 coding DNA: TGTGCCAGCAGCCTCCCCCTCCCCGAGACCCAGTACTTC.